This T cell receptor beta chain is from a study of T cell responses to AZD1222 COVID-19 vaccine. General study points: Dominant CD4 TCR responses targeted spike regions 160-218 and 743-854. Seropositive status at baseline applied to only a handful of AZD1222 recipients. Close to half of spike-specific TCRs reportedly recognize unmutated variant regions.

Germline CDR1 reads SNHLY; CDR2 reads FYNNEI. Trimming removed 9 bases at V and 0 bases at J, with 15 bases between. The CDR3 is made up of 15 amino acids. Clones were read by immunoSEQ multiplex PCR, and TCRdb kept only the in-frame ones, dropping some. Of about 160,000 clones detected, 92% appear once; the ten largest clones hold around 0.99%. A word on this clone: Its cognate antigen is unknown.

This chain joins TRBV2 and TRBJ1-3, with D possibly TRBD1 on 5 matching bases. The receptor comes from an adult who received the AZD1222 COVID-19 vaccine. Here the sequenced sample was peripheral blood, taken 28 days after the second AZD1222 dose. CDR3 region: CASTRDRHSGNTIYF. CDR3 nucleotide sequence: TGTGCCAGTACTAGGGACCGCCACTCTGGAAACACCATATATTTT.